This TCR beta chain originates from a study of blood T cells in healthy people across ages. Sample-barcoded 5' priming and a J-beta primer mix drove a second PCR of roughly 7 to 11 cycles. One entry per CDR3 protein results from TCRdb running MiXCR on the 5' RACE reads. The repertoire has 1.4 million to 1.5 million distinct CDR3 sequences, around two fifths of them found once; the top ten carry approximately 7.9%. After removal of 3 bases from V and 3 bases from J, the junction contained 11 bases not matched to a gene. Germline V gene sequence: CDR1 SGHRS, CDR2 YFSETQ. The CDR3 is made up of 16 amino acids.

The genes are TRBV5-1 and TRBJ2-7; 8 positions agree with TRBD2. This TCR was sampled from a young woman in good health. The sequencing input was blood. CDR3 DNA: TGCGCCAGCAGCTCCATGACTAGCGCCTCAAACTACGAGCAGTACTTC. As protein: CASSSMTSASNYEQYF. Full variable domain (remainder filled in from reference TRBV5-1 and TRBJ2-7): KAGVTQTPRYLIKTRGQQVTLSCSPISGHRSVSWYQQTPGQGLQFLFEYFSETQRNKGNFPGRFSGRQFSNSRSEMNVSTLELGDSALYLCASSSMTSASNYEQYFGPGTRLTVT.